This paragraph reports one T cell receptor (beta chain). This record belongs to a study of blood T cell repertoires in COVID-19. For the study at large: Italy, Spain and the United States were the sources of the convalescent and acute COVID-19 samples.

Sequenced by immunoSEQ multiplex PCR; TCRdb stores in-frame clones only, minus some. The sample contains about 87,000 clones, 60% to 80% of which appear only once. J lost 7 bases, V lost 5 bases, and 7 bases had no gene match. CDR3 length: 14 amino acids. Germline V gene sequence: CDR1 LNHDA, CDR2 SQIVND (reference sequence). The chain uses TRBV19 and TRBJ2-1; 8 bases fit TRBD1. The sequence was obtained from a woman between 50 and 59 years old with acute or convalescent COVID-19. Source material: peripheral blood. Written as DNA, the CDR3 is TGTGCCAGTAGTCCATGGACAGGGCCGAATGAGCAGTTCTTC. Its protein product is CASSPWTGPNEQFF.